The 25 T cell receptor beta chains presented below share a single source sample, sequenced in a study of blood T cell repertoires in COVID-19 (dated by TCRdb to about 2020). Libraries were built with the immunoSEQ multiplex PCR assay. TCRdb holds this immuneACCESS table with in-frame rearrangements only. Some clones are missing; in checked studies, unresolved V genes explain under half, and the rest has no known cause. This sample gives under 200,000 clones in total; approximately 90% of them show up just once. The top ten constitute approximately 0.56% of the sample. Sequencing was carried out using peripheral blood. These receptors all come from a man aged 50 to 59 with acute or convalescent COVID-19.

This chain joins TRBV27 and TRBJ2-7; D perhaps matches TRBD2 (7 bases). V lost 11 bases, J lost 2 bases, and 10 bases lay in between. This CDR3 contains 11 residues. The V gene's germline CDR1 is MNHEY and CDR2 SMNVEV (reference sequence). The CDR3 loop is CAGGGPYEQYF. The CDR3 DNA follows: TGTGCCGGGGGGGGCCCCTACGAGCAGTACTTC.

The chain combines TRBV10-2 with TRBJ2-1, with TRBD1 as a possible D gene (6 bases). Trimming removed 5 bases from V and 5 bases from J, with 7 bases in between. This CDR3 region has 12 residues. Looked up from germline, CDR1 is WSHSY and CDR2 is SAAADI. The CDR3 nucleotides are TGCGCCAGCAGTCGGACAGACAATGAGCAGTTCTTC. This gives the protein CASSRTDNEQFF.

This clone was detected once. The rearrangement links TRBV28 to TRBJ1-2; possibly TRBD1 for D (5 bases). Per the germline V gene, CDR1 is MDHEN and CDR2 is SYDVKM. Deletions cut 7 bases from V and 3 bases from J, with 12 bases between. The CDR3 totals 13 residues. The CDR3 DNA reads TGTGCCAGCAAGCAGGGTCTAGACTATGGCTACACCTTC. Protein product: CASKQGLDYGYTF.

The gene calls are TRBV27 and TRBJ2-7; possibly TRBD2 for D (5 bases). Trimming left V 5 bases short and J 2 bases short, with 10 bases between. Germline values: CDR1 MNHEY, CDR2 SMNVEV (reference sequence). The CDR3 spans 13 residues. The DNA of the CDR3 is TGTGCCAGCAGTCTCAGCGGACCCTACGAGCAGTACTTC. As protein: CASSLSGPYEQYF.

The CDR3: CASSQRQGEGYGYTF. The CDR3 region has the DNA TGTGCCAGCAGTCAGAGGCAGGGGGAAGGGTATGGCTACACCTTC. The V call is TRBV6-5, the J call TRBJ1-2; TRBD1 agrees at 7 bases. The CDR3 sequence is 15 residues long. After removal of 5 bases from V and 5 bases from J, the junction contained 11 bases not matched to a gene. Germline V gene data show CDR1 as MNHEY and CDR2 as SVGAGI.

This clone was seen a few times. The chain joins TRBV28 to TRBJ1-3, with 8 bases fitting TRBD1. This CDR3 is built from 16 residues. The V gene's germline CDR1 is MDHEN and CDR2 SYDVKM. With V trimmed by 4 bases and J by 0 bases, 5 bases remained unmatched. This CDR3 is CASSWTGLSSGNTIYF. The CDR3 region has the DNA TGTGCCAGCAGTTGGACAGGGCTAAGCTCTGGAAACACCATATATTTT.

The rearrangement uses TRBV9 and TRBJ1-6, with D perhaps matching TRBD1 (5 bases). Germline V gene data show CDR1 as SGDLS and CDR2 as YYNGEE. V lost 3 bases and J lost 9, with 10 bases in between. This CDR3 is built from 13 residues. The CDR3 is CASSDSGASPLHF. The CDR3 DNA follows: TGTGCCAGCAGCGATAGTGGGGCTTCACCCCTCCACTTT. The full variable domain, with the rest looked up from reference TRBV9 and TRBJ1-6, is DSGVTQTPKHLITATGQRVTLRCSPRSGDLSVYWYQQSLDQGLQFLIQYYNGEERAKGNILERFSAQQFPDLHSELNLSSLELGDSALYFCASSDSGASPLHFGNGTRLTVT.

The V and J genes are TRBV19 and TRBJ2-7; a weak D match, TRBD2 (6 bases). Germline loops: CDR1 LNHDA, CDR2 SQIVND (reference sequence). The CDR3 extends over 12 amino acids. Trimming shortened V by 4 bases and J by 6 bases, and 10 bases separated the two germline ends. The CDR3, as DNA: TGTGCCAGTAGTACCTCCGGGGGCGAGCAGTACTTC. Protein product: CASSTSGGEQYF.

This sequence joins TRBV5-6 and TRBJ1-6, with D tentatively TRBD1 (6 bases). V was trimmed by 4 bases and J by 5 bases, leaving 10 bases between them. Germline V gene data show CDR1 as SGHDT and CDR2 as YYEEEE. This CDR3 contains 14 residues. As DNA, the CDR3 is TGTGCCAGCAGCCGTGACAGGAATAATTCACCCCTCCACTTT. This sequence encodes CASSRDRNNSPLHF.

This rearrangement joins TRBV6-5 to TRBJ2-5; D is unresolved. Germline V gene sequence: CDR1 MNHEY, CDR2 SVGAGI. The CDR3 is 14 residues long. Trimming took 9 bases from V and 4 from J, leaving 18 bases between them. In nucleotides, the CDR3 is TGTGCCAGTTCTACGGAGTATAGTATAGAGACCCAGTACTTC. Residues: CASSTEYSIETQYF.

This clone was observed once. This chain connects TRBV7-6 to TRBJ2-6, with a tentative D call TRBD1 (5 bases). V lost 0 bases to trimming and J lost 4 bases, with 7 bases between them. The CDR3 is made up of 15 amino acids. Germline V gene data show CDR1 as SGHVS and CDR2 as FNYEAQ. CDR3 in amino acids: CASSLAGVGANVLTF. CDR3 in DNA: TGTGCCAGCAGCTTAGCAGGGGTCGGGGCCAACGTCCTGACTTTC.

J is TRBJ2-1 and V is TRBV3-1 (or the pseudogene TRBV3-2), with 9 bases lining up with TRBD2. Per germline, CDR1 LGHDT and CDR2 YNNKEL (reference sequence). V shed 6 bases and J 8 bases; nucleotides not matched to a gene: 5. The CDR3 is 13 amino acids. The CDR3 bases are TGTGCCAGCAGGAATAGCGGGGGAGATGAGCAGTTCTTC. Encoded protein: CASRNSGGDEQFF.

The V and J genes are TRBV5-5 and TRBJ1-2; D is possibly TRBD1 (6 bases). The CDR3 sequence is 12 residues long. Per the germline V gene, CDR1 is SGHKS and CDR2 is YYEKEE (reference sequence). V was pared by 7 bases and J by 6 bases, with 13 bases between. DNA of the CDR3: TGTGCCAGCCGAACAGGGAGAGATGGCTACACCTTC. It yields the protein CASRTGRDGYTF.

V is TRBV3-1 (or the pseudogene TRBV3-2) and J is TRBJ2-4; TRBD2 is a possible D gene (6 bases). The CDR3 runs 15 residues. Germline V gene data show CDR1 as LGHDT and CDR2 as YNNKEL (reference sequence). The V gene lost 0 bases and the J gene lost 10 bases, with 16 bases spanning the gap. The DNA for the CDR3 is TGTGCCAGCAGCCAAGACCGGACTAAGAGGGCTATTCAGTACTTC. This sequence encodes CASSQDRTKRAIQYF.

The chain carries TRBV18 and TRBJ2-3; 9 nucleotides match TRBD1. The CDR3 extends over 17 amino acids. With V trimmed by 3 bases and J by 2 bases, 9 bases remained unmatched. Looked up from germline, CDR1 is KGHSH and CDR2 is LQKENI. CDR3 DNA sequence: TGTGCCAGCTCACCTTACGGGGACAGGGACTTCACAGATACGCAGTATTTT. Its protein product is CASSPYGDRDFTDTQYF.

The chain has TRBV5-6 and TRBJ2-1; D perhaps matches TRBD2 (6 bases). Germline V lookup: CDR1 SGHDT, CDR2 YYEEEE. The V end lost 0 bases, the J end lost 0 bases, and 10 bases lay between the germline ends. The CDR3 totals 16 residues. The CDR3 region has the DNA TGTGCCAGCAGCTTGGCGGTGGGAGGCTCCTACAATGAGCAGTTCTTC. Amino acids: CASSLAVGGSYNEQFF.

V usage is TRBV3-1 (or the pseudogene TRBV3-2) and J usage is TRBJ2-1; D is uncertain. Germline assignment: CDR1 LGHDT and CDR2 YNNKEL (reference sequence). The CDR3 covers 15 residues. With 3 bases removed from V and 0 bases from J, the gap between germline ends came to 9 bases. CDR3 nucleotide sequence: TGTGCCAGCAGCCAGGGCGCTCGCTCCTACAATGAGCAGTTCTTC. This sequence encodes CASSQGARSYNEQFF.

The chain links TRBV2 to TRBJ2-7, with D tentatively TRBD1 (6 bases). The CDR3 contains 14 residues. Germline loops: CDR1 SNHLY, CDR2 FYNNEI. Trimming pared 3 bases from V and 2 bases from J, leaving 11 bases between. CDR3 nucleotide sequence: TGTGCCAGCAGTGAGGGGGCAGGACCCTACGAGCAGTACTTC. Its translation: CASSEGAGPYEQYF.

The chain uses TRBV24-1 and TRBJ2-1, with 14 bases fitting TRBD2. V gave up 5 bases and J gave up 7 bases; unmatched junction bases: 9. Germline CDR1 KGHDR, CDR2 SFDVKD. The CDR3 totals 17 residues. The CDR3 bases are TGTGCCACCAGTGCCACGCCGGGACTAGCGGGAGATAATGAGCAGTTCTTC. It encodes CATSATPGLAGDNEQFF.

CDR3 in DNA: TGTGCCAGTTCCGCCGGACTAGCGGGAGTTCGGTCCTACAATGAGCAGTTCTTC. This translates into CASSAGLAGVRSYNEQFF. The chain couples TRBV18 to TRBJ2-1; TRBD2 aligns across 13 bases. Per the germline V gene, CDR1 is KGHSH and CDR2 is LQKENI. Trimming removed 9 bases from V and 1 base from J; junction bases left unmatched: 12. This CDR3 has 18 amino acids.

This rearrangement joins TRBV7-9 to TRBJ2-3; the D is unclear. The CDR3 consists of 13 residues. Germline V gene lookup returns CDR1 SEHNR and CDR2 FQNEAQ (reference sequence). Trimming removed 3 bases at V and 4 bases at J, with 8 bases between. The CDR3 DNA reads as TGTGCCAGCAGCTTCCGCCGAGCAGATACGCAGTATTTT. As protein: CASSFRRADTQYF.

The chain joins TRBV5-4 to TRBJ2-3, with D possibly TRBD2 on 5 matching bases. The germline CDR1 and CDR2 sequences are SGHNT and YYREEE (reference sequence). Trimming took off 4 bases at V and 2 bases at J, with 11 bases between the two ends. This CDR3 has 14 residues. CDR3 coding DNA: TGTGCCAGCAGCCGGAGCGGAGACACAGATACGCAGTATTTT. As protein: CASSRSGDTDTQYF.

Only one count was recorded for this clone. The chain has TRBV6-6 and TRBJ2-3; 7 bases align to TRBD1. This CDR3 is 15 amino acids long. Trimming cost V 2 bases and J 2 bases; bases outside gene matches: 4. CDR1 is MNHNY, CDR2 SVGAGI, per germline (reference sequence). The CDR3 DNA sequence: TGTGCCAGCAGTTACGGCAGGGGGTACACAGATACGCAGTATTTT. This encodes CASSYGRGYTDTQYF.

In DNA form, the CDR3 reads TGTGCCAGCACTGAGACCCAGTACTTC. Protein sequence: CASTETQYF. This chain uses TRBV27 with TRBJ2-5; D call uncertain. This CDR3 region has 9 residues. Looked up from germline, CDR1 is MNHEY and CDR2 is SMNVEV (reference sequence). Trimming left V 7 bases short and J 5 bases short, with 2 bases between.

The DNA for the CDR3 is TGTGCCAGCAGCCCCAACCGGGGAAACACCATATATTTT. Translation gives CASSPNRGNTIYF. This chain links TRBV7-8 with TRBJ1-3; D unresolved. The germline V gene encodes CDR1 SGHVS and CDR2 FQNEAQ. V shed 5 bases and J shed 4 bases, with 9 bases lying between them. This CDR3 is 13 amino acids long. The variable domain in full, completed from reference TRBV7-8 and TRBJ1-3, reads GAGVSQSPRYKVAKRGQDVALRCDPISGHVSLFWYQQALGQGPEFLTYFQNEAQLDKSGLPSDRFFAERPEGSVSTLKIQRTQQEDSAVYLCASSPNRGNTIYFGEGSWLTVV.